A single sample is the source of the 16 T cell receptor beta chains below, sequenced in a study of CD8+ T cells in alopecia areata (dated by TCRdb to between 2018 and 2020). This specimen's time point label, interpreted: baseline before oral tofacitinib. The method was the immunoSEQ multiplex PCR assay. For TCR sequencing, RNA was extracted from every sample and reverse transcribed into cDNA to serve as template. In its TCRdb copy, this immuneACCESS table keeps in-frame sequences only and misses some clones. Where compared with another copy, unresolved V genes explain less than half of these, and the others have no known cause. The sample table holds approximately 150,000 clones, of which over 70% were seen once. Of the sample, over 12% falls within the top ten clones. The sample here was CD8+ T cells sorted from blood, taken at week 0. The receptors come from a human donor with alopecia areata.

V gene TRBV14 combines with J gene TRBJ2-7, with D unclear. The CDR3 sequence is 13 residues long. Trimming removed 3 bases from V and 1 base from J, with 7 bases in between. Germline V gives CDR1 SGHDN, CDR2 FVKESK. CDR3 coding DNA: TGTGCCAGCAGCCAGGGCCCGTCCTACGAGCAGTACTTC. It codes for CASSQGPSYEQYF.

CDR3 loop: CAWSVVMYGYTF. The CDR3 coding sequence is TGTGCCTGGAGTGTAGTCATGTATGGCTACACCTTC. The chain couples TRBV30 to TRBJ1-2; D unresolved. Trimming shortened V by 0 bases and J by 5 bases, and 7 bases separated the two germline ends. The CDR3 loop spans 12 amino acids. CDR1 and CDR2 from the germline V gene are GTSNPN and SVGIG (reference sequence).

The CDR3 coding sequence is TGTGCCAGCAGACCAACAACCGGACTAGCGGGGTACAATGAGCAGTTCTTC. Translated: CASRPTTGLAGYNEQFF. The chain has TRBV7-8 and TRBJ2-1; 12 nucleotides agree with TRBD2. Losses at the gene ends were 6 bases for V and 4 bases for J; bases not matched to a gene: 10. The CDR3 totals 17 residues. Germline V gene sequence: CDR1 SGHVS, CDR2 FQNEAQ.

The CDR3 is CASTWAGMSYTF. CDR3 DNA: TGTGCCAGCACCTGGGCTGGTATGAGCTACACCTTC. The chain couples TRBV7-9 to TRBJ1-2; D unresolved. Trimming cost V 7 bases and J 9 bases, with 15 bases left between them. CDR3 length equals 12 residues. Germline CDR1 is SEHNR and CDR2 is FQNEAQ (reference sequence).

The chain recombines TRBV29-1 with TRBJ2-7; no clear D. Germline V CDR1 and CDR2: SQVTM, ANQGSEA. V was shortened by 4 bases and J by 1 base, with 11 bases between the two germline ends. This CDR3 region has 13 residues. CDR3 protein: CSVVQSSSYEQYF. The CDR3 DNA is TGCAGCGTTGTACAGTCGAGTTCCTACGAGCAGTACTTC.

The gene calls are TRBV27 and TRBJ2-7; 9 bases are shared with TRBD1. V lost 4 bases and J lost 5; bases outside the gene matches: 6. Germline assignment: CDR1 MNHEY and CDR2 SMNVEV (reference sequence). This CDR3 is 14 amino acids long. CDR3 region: CASSSGTGIDEQYF. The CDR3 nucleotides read TGTGCCAGCAGTTCCGGGACAGGGATCGACGAGCAGTACTTC.

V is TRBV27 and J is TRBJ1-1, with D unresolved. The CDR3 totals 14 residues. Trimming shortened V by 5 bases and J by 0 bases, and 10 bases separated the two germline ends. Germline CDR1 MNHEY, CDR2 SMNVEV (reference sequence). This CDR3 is CASSPGPLNTEAFF. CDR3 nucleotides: TGTGCCAGCAGTCCCGGACCCTTGAACACTGAAGCTTTCTTT.

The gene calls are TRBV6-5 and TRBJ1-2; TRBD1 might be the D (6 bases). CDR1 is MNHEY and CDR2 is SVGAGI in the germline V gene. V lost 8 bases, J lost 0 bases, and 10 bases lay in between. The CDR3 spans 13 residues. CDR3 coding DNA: TGTGCCAGCTTTGGGGGCTCTAACTATGGCTACACCTTC. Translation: CASFGGSNYGYTF.

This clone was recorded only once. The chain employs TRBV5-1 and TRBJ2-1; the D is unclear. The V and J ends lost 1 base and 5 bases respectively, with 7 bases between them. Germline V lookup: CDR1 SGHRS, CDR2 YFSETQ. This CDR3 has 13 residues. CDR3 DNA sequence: TGCGCCAGCAGCTTGTGGCCGGACAATGAGCAGTTCTTC. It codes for CASSLWPDNEQFF.

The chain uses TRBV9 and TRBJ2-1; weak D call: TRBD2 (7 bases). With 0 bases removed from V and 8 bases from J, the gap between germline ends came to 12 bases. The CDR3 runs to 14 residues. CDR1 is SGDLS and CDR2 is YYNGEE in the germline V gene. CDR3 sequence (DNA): TGTGCCAGCAGCGTAGGCGGGGGCGGCTATGAGCAGTTCTTC. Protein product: CASSVGGGGYEQFF. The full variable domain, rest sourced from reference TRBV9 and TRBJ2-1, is DSGVTQTPKHLITATGQRVTLRCSPRSGDLSVYWYQQSLDQGLQFLIQYYNGEERAKGNILERFSAQQFPDLHSELNLSSLELGDSALYFCASSVGGGGYEQFFGPGTRLTVL.

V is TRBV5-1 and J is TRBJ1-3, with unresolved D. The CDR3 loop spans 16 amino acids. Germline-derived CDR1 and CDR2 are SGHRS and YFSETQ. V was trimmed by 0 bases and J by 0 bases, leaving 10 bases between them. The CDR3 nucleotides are TGCGCCAGCAGCTTGGCACGTCAACCCTCTGGAAACACCATATATTTT. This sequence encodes CASSLARQPSGNTIYF.

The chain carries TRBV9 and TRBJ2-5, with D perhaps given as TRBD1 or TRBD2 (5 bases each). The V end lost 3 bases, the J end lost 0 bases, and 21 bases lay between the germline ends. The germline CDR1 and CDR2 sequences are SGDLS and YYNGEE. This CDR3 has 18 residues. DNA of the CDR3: TGTGCCAGCAGCGCTCATCCACCCGGGGCAGGAGACCAAGAGACCCAGTACTTC. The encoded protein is CASSAHPPGAGDQETQYF.

CDR3 in DNA: TGTGCCAGTAGTATGGGACTCACCTCCTACAATGAGCAGTTCTTC. This sequence encodes CASSMGLTSYNEQFF. The chain couples TRBV19 to TRBJ2-1; D may be TRBD2 (6 bases). Trimming pared 3 bases from V and 0 bases from J, leaving 9 bases between. The germline gives CDR1 LNHDA, CDR2 SQIVND (reference sequence). This CDR3 region has 15 residues.

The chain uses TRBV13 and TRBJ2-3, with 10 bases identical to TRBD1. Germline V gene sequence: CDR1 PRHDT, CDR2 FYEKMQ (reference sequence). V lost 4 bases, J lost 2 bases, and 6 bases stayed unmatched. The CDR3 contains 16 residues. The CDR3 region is CASSSPGQGNTDTQYF. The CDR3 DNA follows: TGTGCCAGCAGCTCGCCGGGACAGGGGAACACAGATACGCAGTATTTT.

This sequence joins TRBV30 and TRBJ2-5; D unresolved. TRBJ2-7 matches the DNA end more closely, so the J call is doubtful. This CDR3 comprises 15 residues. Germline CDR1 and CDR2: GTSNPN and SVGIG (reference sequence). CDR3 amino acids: CAWSSEVRTPGEQYF. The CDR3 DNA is TGTGCCTGGAGTTCTGAAGTCAGGACCCCGGGCGAGCAGTACTTC.

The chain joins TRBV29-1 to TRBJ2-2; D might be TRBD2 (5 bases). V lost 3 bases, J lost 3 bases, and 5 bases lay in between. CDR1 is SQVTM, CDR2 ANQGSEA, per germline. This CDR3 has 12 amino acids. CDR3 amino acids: CSVEDYTGELFF. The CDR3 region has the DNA TGCAGCGTTGAGGACTACACCGGGGAGCTGTTTTTT.